The 17 T cell receptor beta chains reported below all come from one sample, sequenced in a study of blood T cell repertoires in COVID-19. The protocol was immunoSEQ multiplex PCR, while the TCRdb copy is restricted to in-frame clones and leaves out a portion. The table has tens of thousands of clones, 65% to 85% seen once. Sequenced sample: peripheral blood. These TCRs come from a man aged 45 to 65 with acute or convalescent COVID-19.

V usage is TRBV7-9 and J usage is TRBJ2-7, with 7 bases matching TRBD1. CDR1 SEHNR and CDR2 FQNEAQ come from the germline V gene (reference sequence). V trimming: 1 base; J trimming: 4 bases; junction bases outside the gene matches: 4. This CDR3 has 14 amino acids. The CDR3 protein is CASSLGDSRYEQYF. The CDR3 coding sequence is TGTGCCAGCAGCTTAGGGGACAGTAGATACGAGCAGTACTTC.

The chain links TRBV10-3 to TRBJ1-2, with TRBD1 as a possible D gene (5 bases). This CDR3 has 13 residues. V was trimmed by 3 bases and J by 7 bases, leaving 12 bases between them. Germline V lookup: CDR1 ENHRY, CDR2 SYGVKD. CDR3 loop: CAISDRGEGGYTF. CDR3 sequence (DNA): TGTGCCATCAGTGACCGAGGGGAGGGTGGCTACACCTTC.

The chain combines TRBV19 with TRBJ2-5, with 9 bases aligning to TRBD2. V trimming: 1 base; J trimming: 5 bases; junction bases outside the gene matches: 11. The CDR3 extends over 17 amino acids. Germline V gene lookup returns CDR1 LNHDA and CDR2 SQIVND (reference sequence). The CDR3 DNA reads as TGTGCCAGTAGTATAGGCTCGGCGGGAGGGCCGGTGGAGACCCAGTACTTC. Amino acids: CASSIGSAGGPVETQYF.

In its sample, this clone was seen a few times. V gene TRBV29-1 combines with J gene TRBJ1-4, with 7 positions matching TRBD1. Germline-derived CDR1 and CDR2 are SQVTM and ANQGSEA. The CDR3 has 15 amino acids. Trimming cost V 6 bases and J 7 bases; bases outside gene matches: 14. This CDR3 reads CSVAITGEISEKLFF. DNA of the CDR3: TGCAGCGTGGCAATTACAGGGGAGATCAGTGAAAAACTGTTTTTT.

This clone was seen a handful of times. This chain links TRBV6-5 with TRBJ1-5; 8 bases align to TRBD1. The CDR3 covers 15 residues. With 2 bases clipped from V and 4 bases from J, the junction kept 4 bases outside the gene matches. Germline values: CDR1 MNHEY, CDR2 SVGAGI. The CDR3 loop is CASSYDRGPNQPQHF. The CDR3 bases are TGTGCCAGCAGTTACGACAGGGGCCCTAATCAGCCCCAGCATTTT.

A few counts support this clone. The chain employs TRBV28 and TRBJ1-1; D gene uncertain. Germline V gene data show CDR1 as MDHEN and CDR2 as SYDVKM. The CDR3 length is 14 residues. The V gene lost 4 bases and the J gene lost 2 bases, with 11 bases spanning the gap. CDR3 DNA sequence: TGTGCCAGCAGTTCTATGTCTTTCAACACTGAAGCTTTCTTT. Amino acids: CASSSMSFNTEAFF.

V usage is TRBV29-1 and J usage is TRBJ1-5, with 10 bases aligning to TRBD1. V trimming: 4 bases; J trimming: 5 bases; junction bases outside the gene matches: 2. Per germline, CDR1 SQVTM and CDR2 ANQGSEA. The CDR3 is 13 amino acids. The CDR3 loop is CSVGGTGDQPQHF. CDR3 nucleotides: TGCAGCGTTGGTGGGACAGGGGATCAGCCCCAGCATTTT.

This clone was counted only a few times. V usage is TRBV18 and J usage is TRBJ1-1, with a tentative D call TRBD1 (5 bases). CDR3 length: 14 amino acids. Germline-derived CDR1 and CDR2 are KGHSH and LQKENI. V dropped 4 bases and J dropped 2 bases, with 11 bases sitting between them. The CDR3 spells CASSLQGLNTEAFF. CDR3 in DNA: TGTGCCAGCTCACTTCAGGGTCTTAACACTGAAGCTTTCTTT.

V is TRBV7-9 and J is TRBJ1-2; D gene ambiguous. Germline V gene sequence: CDR1 SEHNR, CDR2 FQNEAQ (reference sequence). V lost 1 base, J lost 4 bases, and 7 bases lay in between. The CDR3 sequence is 13 residues long. CDR3 DNA: TGTGCCAGCAGCTTAGTGCGGCGCTATGGCTACACCTTC. Residues: CASSLVRRYGYTF.

This chain connects TRBV11-2 to TRBJ2-7; TRBD2 matches at 8 bases. Germline trimming cut 0 bases from V and 3 bases from J; bases unmatched to any gene: 7. CDR1 SGHAT and CDR2 FQNNGV come from the germline V gene. The CDR3 runs to 16 residues. CDR3 in amino acids: CASSLDRASGLYEQYF. The DNA for the CDR3 is TGTGCCAGCAGCTTAGATAGGGCTAGCGGGCTCTACGAGCAGTACTTC.

This clone was seen just once. The rearrangement links TRBV6-5 to TRBJ2-7; TRBD2 matches 7 bases. Near its end, the DNA agrees better with TRBJ2-1, so the J call may be wrong. The CDR3 consists of 15 residues. Germline V gene sequence: CDR1 MNHEY, CDR2 SVGAGI. CDR3 loop: CASSSLWAGEVEQFF. CDR3 DNA sequence: TGTGCCAGCAGTTCCCTTTGGGCGGGAGAAGTTGAGCAGTTCTTC.

This rearrangement joins TRBV6-6 to TRBJ2-7; D possibly corresponds to TRBD1 (5 bases). Germline V lookup: CDR1 MNHNY, CDR2 SVGAGI (reference sequence). The CDR3 consists of 11 residues. Trimming stripped 5 bases from V and 4 bases from J, with 6 bases between. CDR3 protein: CASSRQYEQYF. Here the CDR3 DNA reads TGTGCCAGCAGTAGACAGTACGAGCAGTACTTC.

The chain carries TRBV6-5 and TRBJ1-6, with TRBD1 identical over 8 bases. The germline V gene has CDR1 MNHEY and CDR2 SVGAGI. This CDR3 has 15 residues. The ends lost 2 bases at V and 7 bases at J; junction bases unmatched: 4. CDR3 residues: CASSYGTGSNSPLHF. CDR3 DNA: TGTGCCAGCAGTTACGGGACAGGTAGCAATTCACCCCTCCACTTT.

The V and J genes are TRBV6-5 and TRBJ1-2; 9 bases map to TRBD1. The CDR3 contains 14 residues. V gave up 5 bases and J gave up 6 bases; unmatched junction bases: 7. Germline values: CDR1 MNHEY, CDR2 SVGAGI. The CDR3 here is CASSTGTGLNGYTF. CDR3 DNA: TGTGCCAGCAGTACCGGGACAGGGTTGAATGGCTACACCTTC.

The chain carries TRBV11-2 and TRBJ2-1; 15 positions agree with TRBD2. Germline loops: CDR1 SGHAT, CDR2 FQNNGV. This CDR3 contains 17 residues. The V gene end was trimmed by 4 bases and the J gene end by 7 bases; junction bases not matched to a gene: 8. The CDR3 nucleotides are TGTGCCAGCAGCTCGGGCGGGGGGACTAGCGGGAGGAATGAGCAGTTCTTC. Its protein product is CASSSGGGTSGRNEQFF.

The V and J genes are TRBV6-5 and TRBJ2-7, with 7 bases aligning to TRBD2. Germline values: CDR1 MNHEY, CDR2 SVGAGI. The CDR3 length is 15 residues. V trimming: 0 bases; J trimming: 0 bases; junction bases outside the gene matches: 2. The DNA for the CDR3 is TGTGCCAGCAGTTACTCGAGCGGGGACTCCTACGAGCAGTACTTC. Translation gives CASSYSSGDSYEQYF.

The V gene is TRBV5-1, the J gene TRBJ1-5, with TRBD1 matching 9 bases. The V and J ends lost 0 bases and 7 bases, in that order; junction bases with no gene match: 5. Germline CDR1 reads SGHRS; CDR2 reads YFSETQ. CDR3 length: 15 amino acids. The CDR3 DNA is TGCGCCAGCAGCTTGGAGGGACAGGGAACGCAGCCCCAGCATTTT. Translation: CASSLEGQGTQPQHF.